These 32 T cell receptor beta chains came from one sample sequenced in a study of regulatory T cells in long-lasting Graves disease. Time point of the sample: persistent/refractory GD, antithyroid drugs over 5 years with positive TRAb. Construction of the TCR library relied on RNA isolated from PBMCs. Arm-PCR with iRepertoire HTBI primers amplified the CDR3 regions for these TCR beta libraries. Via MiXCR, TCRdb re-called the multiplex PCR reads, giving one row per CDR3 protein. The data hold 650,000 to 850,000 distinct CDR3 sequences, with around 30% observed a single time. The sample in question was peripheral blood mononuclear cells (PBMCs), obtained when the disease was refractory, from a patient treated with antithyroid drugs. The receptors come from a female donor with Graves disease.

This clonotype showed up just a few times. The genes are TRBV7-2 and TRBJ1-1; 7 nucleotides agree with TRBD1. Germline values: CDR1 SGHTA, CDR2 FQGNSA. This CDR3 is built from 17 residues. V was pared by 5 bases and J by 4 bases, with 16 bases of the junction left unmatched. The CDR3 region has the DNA TGTGCCAGCAGCACCAACCCCACAGGGGTTGGTGGCACTGAAGCTTTCTTT. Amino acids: CASSTNPTGVGGTEAFF.

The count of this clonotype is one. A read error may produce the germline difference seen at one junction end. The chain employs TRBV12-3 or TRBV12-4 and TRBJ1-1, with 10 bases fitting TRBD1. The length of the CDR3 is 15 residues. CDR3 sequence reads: CASSGGQGVNTEAYF. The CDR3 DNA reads TGTGCCAGCAGCGGAGGACAGGGGGTGAACACTGAAGCTTACTTT.

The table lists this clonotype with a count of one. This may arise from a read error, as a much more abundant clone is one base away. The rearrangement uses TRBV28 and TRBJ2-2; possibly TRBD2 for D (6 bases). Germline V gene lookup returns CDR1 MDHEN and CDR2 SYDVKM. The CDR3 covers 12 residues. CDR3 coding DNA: TGTGCCAGCAGCAAGAACACCGGGGGGCTGTTTTTT. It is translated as CASSKNTGGLFF.

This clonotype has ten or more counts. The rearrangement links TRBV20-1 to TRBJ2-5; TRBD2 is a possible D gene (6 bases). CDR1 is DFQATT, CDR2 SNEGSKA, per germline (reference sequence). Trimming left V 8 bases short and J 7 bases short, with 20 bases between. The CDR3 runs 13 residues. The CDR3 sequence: CSLEGGTEVTQYF. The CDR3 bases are TGCAGTCTAGAGGGCGGGACGGAGGTGACCCAGTACTTC.

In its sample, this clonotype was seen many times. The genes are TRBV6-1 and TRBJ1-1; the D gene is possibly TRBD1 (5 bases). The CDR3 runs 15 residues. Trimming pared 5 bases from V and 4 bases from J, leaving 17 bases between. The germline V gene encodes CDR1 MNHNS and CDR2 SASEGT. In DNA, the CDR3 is TGTGCCAGCAGTCGTAATCCGGGGGTCCGCACTGAAGCTTTCTTT. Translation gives CASSRNPGVRTEAFF.

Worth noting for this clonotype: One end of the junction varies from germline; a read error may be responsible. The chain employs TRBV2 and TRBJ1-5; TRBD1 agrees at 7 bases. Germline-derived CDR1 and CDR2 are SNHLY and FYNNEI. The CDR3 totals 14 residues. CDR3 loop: CASRRDSSSQPQHF. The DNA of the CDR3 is TGTGCCAGCCGCCGGGACAGTAGCAGTCAGCCCCAGCATTTT.

For the CDR3, the DNA is TGTGCCAGCAGTTATTTGACTAGCAGAACGAACACCGGGGAGCTGTTTTTT. This translates into CASSYLTSRTNTGELFF. This chain links TRBV27 with TRBJ2-2; TRBD2 matches at 7 bases. CDR3 length equals 17 residues. Trimming at V came to 4 bases and at J to 0 bases, leaving 8 bases not matched to a gene. The germline CDR1 and CDR2 sequences are MNHEY and SMNVEV (reference sequence).

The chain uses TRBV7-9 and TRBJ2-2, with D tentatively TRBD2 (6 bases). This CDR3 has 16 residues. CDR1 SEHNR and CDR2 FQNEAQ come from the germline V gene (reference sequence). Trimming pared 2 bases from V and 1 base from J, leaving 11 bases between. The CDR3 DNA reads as TGTGCCAGCAGCTTAAAGAGCGGGCGGAACACCGGGGAGCTGTTTTTT. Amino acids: CASSLKSGRNTGELFF.

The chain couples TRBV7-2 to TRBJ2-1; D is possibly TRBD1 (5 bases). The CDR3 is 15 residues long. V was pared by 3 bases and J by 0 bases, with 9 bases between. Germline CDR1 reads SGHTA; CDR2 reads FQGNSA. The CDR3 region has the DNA TGTGCCAGCAGCTTGGACATGAGCTCCTACAATGAGCAGTTCTTC. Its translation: CASSLDMSSYNEQFF.

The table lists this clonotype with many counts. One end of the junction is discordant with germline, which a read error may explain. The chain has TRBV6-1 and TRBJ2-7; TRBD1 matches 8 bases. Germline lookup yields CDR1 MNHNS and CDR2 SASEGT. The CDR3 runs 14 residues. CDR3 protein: CASRGQGLSHEQYF. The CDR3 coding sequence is TGTGCCAGCAGAGGACAGGGACTCTCCCACGAGCAGTACTTC.

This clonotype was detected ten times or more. CDR3 nucleotide sequence: TGTGCCAGCAGTCCAGGGCCTGGCTACACCTTC. Encoded protein: CASSPGPGYTF. The chain combines TRBV12-3 or TRBV12-4 with TRBJ1-2; D is possibly TRBD1 (5 bases). The CDR3 runs to 11 residues. Trimming removed 5 bases at V and 7 bases at J, with 8 bases between.

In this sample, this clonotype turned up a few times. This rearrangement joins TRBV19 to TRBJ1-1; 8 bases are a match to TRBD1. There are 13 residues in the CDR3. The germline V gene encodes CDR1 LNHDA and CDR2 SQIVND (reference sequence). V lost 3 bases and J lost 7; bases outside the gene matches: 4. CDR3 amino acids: CASSISTGGEAFF. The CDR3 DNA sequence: TGTGCCAGTAGTATCAGTACAGGGGGTGAAGCTTTCTTT.

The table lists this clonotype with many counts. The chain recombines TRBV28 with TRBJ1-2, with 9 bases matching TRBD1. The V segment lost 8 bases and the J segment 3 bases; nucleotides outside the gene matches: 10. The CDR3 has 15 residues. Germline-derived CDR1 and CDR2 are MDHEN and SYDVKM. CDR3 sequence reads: CASSLWTGDDYGYTF. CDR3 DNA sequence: TGTGCCAGCTCCCTCTGGACAGGGGACGACTATGGCTACACCTTC.

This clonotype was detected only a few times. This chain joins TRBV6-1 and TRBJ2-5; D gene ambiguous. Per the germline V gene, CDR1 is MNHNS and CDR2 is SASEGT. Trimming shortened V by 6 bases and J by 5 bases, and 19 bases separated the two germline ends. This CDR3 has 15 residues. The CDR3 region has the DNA TGTGCCAGCAGGCCAGGTCCCCGAGGTGCGGAGACCCAGTACTTC. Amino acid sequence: CASRPGPRGAETQYF.

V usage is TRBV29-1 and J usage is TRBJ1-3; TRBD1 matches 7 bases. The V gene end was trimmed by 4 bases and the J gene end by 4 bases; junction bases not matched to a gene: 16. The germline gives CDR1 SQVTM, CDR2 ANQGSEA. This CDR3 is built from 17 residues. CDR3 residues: CSVVDPAGGFGGNTIYF. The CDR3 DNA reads TGCAGCGTTGTGGACCCTGCAGGGGGTTTCGGCGGAAACACCATATATTTT.

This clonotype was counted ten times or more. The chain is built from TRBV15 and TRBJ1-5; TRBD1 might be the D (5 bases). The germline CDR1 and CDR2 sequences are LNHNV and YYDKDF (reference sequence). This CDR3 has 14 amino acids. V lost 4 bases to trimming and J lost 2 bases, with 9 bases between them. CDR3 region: CATSKPGRNQPQHF. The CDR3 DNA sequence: TGTGCCACCAGCAAGCCAGGGCGCAATCAGCCCCAGCATTTT.

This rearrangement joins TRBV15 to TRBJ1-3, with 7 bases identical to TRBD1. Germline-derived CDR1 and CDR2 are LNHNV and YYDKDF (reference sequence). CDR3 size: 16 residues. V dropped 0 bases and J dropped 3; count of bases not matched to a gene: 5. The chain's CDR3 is CATSREAGGFGNTIYF. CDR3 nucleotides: TGTGCCACCAGCAGAGAGGCAGGGGGTTTTGGAAACACCATATATTTT.

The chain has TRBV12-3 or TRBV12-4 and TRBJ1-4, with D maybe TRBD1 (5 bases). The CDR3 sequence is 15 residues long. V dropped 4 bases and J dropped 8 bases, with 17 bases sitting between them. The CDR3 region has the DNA TGTGCCAGCAGTTCGCGGGGCAGTCCCTTCGAAAAACTGTTTTTT. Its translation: CASSSRGSPFEKLFF.

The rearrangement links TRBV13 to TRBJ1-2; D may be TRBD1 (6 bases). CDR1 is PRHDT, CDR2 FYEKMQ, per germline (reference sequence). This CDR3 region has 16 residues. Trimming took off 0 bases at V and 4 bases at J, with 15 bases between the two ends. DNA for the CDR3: TGTGCCAGCAGCTTAGGCGACCCCACAGGGTCCTATGGCTACACCTTC. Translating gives CASSLGDPTGSYGYTF.

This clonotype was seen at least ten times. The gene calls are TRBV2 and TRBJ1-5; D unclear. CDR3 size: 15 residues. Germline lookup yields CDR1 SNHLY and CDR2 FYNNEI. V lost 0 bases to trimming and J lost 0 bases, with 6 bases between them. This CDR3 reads CASSEARTSNQPQHF. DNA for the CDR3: TGTGCCAGCAGTGAAGCGCGTACTAGCAATCAGCCCCAGCATTTT.

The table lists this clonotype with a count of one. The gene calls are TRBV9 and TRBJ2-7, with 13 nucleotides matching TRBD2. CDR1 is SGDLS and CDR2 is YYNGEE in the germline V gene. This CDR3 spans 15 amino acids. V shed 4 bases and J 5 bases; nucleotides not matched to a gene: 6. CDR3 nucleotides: TGTGCCAGCAGCTTCCAAGGACTAGCGGGAGACGAGCAGTACTTC. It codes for CASSFQGLAGDEQYF.

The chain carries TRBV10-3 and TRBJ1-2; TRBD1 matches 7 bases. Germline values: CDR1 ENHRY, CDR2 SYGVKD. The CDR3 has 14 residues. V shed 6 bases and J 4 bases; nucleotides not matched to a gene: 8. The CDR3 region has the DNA TGTGCCATCAGGGACAGGCCTGGGGGCTATGGCTACACCTTC. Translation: CAIRDRPGGYGYTF.

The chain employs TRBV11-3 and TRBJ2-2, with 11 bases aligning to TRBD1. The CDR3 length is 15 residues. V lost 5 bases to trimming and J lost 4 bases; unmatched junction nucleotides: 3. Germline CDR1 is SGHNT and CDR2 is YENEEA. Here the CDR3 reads CASSRTGGFTGELFF. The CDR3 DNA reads TGTGCCAGCAGCCGGACAGGGGGCTTCACCGGGGAGCTGTTTTTT.

The CDR3 region is CSVEEVSEGFMHTEAFF. The CDR3 DNA follows: TGCAGCGTTGAAGAGGTCTCAGAGGGGTTTATGCACACTGAAGCTTTCTTT. V is TRBV29-1 and J is TRBJ1-1; D is possibly TRBD1 (5 bases). V was cut by 0 bases and J by 3 bases, with 20 bases left in between. The CDR3 contains 17 residues. The germline V gene has CDR1 SQVTM and CDR2 ANQGSEA.

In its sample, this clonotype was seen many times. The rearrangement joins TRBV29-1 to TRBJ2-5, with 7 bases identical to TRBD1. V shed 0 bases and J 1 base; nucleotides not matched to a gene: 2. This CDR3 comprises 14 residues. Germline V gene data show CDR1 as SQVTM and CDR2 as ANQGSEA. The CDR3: CSVEDDRVQETQYF. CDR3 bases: TGCAGCGTTGAAGATGACAGGGTCCAAGAGACCCAGTACTTC. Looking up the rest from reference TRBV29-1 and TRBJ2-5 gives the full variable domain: SAVISQKPSRDICQRGTSLTIQCQVDSQVTMMFWYRQQPGQSLTLIATANQGSEATYESGFVIDKFPISRPNLTFSTLTVSNMSPEDSSIYLCSVEDDRVQETQYFGPGTRLLVL.

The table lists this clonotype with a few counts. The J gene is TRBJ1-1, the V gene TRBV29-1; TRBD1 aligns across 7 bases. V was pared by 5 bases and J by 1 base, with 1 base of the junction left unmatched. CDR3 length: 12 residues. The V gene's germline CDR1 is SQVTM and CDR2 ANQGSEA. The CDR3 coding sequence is TGCAGCGTTAGGACAGGGAACACTGAAGCTTTCTTT. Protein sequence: CSVRTGNTEAFF.

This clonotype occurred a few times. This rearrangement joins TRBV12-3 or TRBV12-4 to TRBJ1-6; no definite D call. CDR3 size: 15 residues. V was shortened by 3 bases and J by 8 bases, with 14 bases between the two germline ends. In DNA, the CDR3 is TGTGCCAGCAGTTTGAGGGCCGCATCAGATTCACCCCTCCACTTT. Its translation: CASSLRAASDSPLHF.

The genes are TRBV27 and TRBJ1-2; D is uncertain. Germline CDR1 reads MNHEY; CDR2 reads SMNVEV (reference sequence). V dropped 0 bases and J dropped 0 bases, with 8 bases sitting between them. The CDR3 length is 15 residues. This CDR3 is CASSLSQPANYGYTF. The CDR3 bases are TGTGCCAGCAGTTTATCTCAGCCTGCTAACTATGGCTACACCTTC.

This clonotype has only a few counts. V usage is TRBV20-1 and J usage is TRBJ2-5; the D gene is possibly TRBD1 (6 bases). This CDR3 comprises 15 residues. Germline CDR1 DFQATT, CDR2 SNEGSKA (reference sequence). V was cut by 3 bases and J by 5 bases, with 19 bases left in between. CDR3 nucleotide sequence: TGCAGTGCTAGCCCCTCGAGGGGGAGAACGGAGACCCAGTACTTC. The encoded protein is CSASPSRGRTETQYF.

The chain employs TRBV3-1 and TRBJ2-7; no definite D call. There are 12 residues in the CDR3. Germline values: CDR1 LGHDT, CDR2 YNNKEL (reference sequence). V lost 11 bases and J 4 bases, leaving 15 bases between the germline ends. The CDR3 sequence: CAWSDHYYEQYF. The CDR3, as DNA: TGTGCCTGGAGTGATCACTATTACGAGCAGTACTTC.

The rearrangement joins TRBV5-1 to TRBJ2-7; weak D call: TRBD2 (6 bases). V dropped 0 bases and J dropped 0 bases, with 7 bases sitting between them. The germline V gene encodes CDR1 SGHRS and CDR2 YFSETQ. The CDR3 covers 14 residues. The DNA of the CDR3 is TGCGCCAGCAGCTTGGGGGACTTCTCCTACGAGCAGTACTTC. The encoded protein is CASSLGDFSYEQYF.

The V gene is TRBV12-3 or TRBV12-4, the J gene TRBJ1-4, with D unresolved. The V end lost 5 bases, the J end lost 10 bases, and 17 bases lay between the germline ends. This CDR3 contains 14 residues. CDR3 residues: CASSGRAPRTKLFF. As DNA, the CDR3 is TGTGCCAGCAGTGGACGGGCCCCAAGAACAAAACTGTTTTTT.